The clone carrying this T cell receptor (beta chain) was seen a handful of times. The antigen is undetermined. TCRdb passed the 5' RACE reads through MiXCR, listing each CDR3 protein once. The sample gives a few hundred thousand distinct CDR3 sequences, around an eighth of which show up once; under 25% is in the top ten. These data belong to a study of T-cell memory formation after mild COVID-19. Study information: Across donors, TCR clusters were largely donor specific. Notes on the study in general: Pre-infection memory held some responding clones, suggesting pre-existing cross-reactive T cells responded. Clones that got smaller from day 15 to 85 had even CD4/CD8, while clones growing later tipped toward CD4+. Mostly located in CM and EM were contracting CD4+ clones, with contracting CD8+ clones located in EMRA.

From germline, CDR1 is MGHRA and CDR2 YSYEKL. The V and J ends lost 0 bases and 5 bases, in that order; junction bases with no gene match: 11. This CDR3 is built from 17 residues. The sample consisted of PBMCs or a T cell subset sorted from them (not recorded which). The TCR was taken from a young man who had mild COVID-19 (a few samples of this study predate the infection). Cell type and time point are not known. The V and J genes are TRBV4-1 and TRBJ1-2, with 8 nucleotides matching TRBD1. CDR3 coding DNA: TGCGCCAGCAGCCAAGATAATTACCAGGGGGCGCTTTATGGCTACACCTTC. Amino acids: CASSQDNYQGALYGYTF.